Listed below are T cell receptor beta chains from one sample, sequenced in a study of T cell responses to AZD1222 COVID-19 vaccine. Clones were read by immunoSEQ multiplex PCR, and TCRdb kept only the in-frame ones, dropping some. This sample has 85,000 to 130,000 clones; more than 85% occur once, and the top ten carry 5%. The source material was peripheral blood, sampled on day 0 of AZD1222 vaccination. These receptors all come from an adult in good health. Each CDR3 is given with its conserved first and last residue. A D gene is named only where the DNA matches it firmly. Expanded clones get a size class; other rows say once, few or many, or leave the size out.

J | V | D | size | DNA | CDR3
TRBJ2-1 | TRBV4-1 | TRBD2 | NA | TGCGCCAGCAGCCACCTACTAGCGGGAGGGAATGATGAGCAGTTCTTC | CASSHLLAGGNDEQFF
TRBJ2-3 | TRBV11-2 | NA | NA | TGTGCCAGCAGCTTAGACTGGAGCACAGATACGCAGTATTTT | CASSLDWSTDTQYF
TRBJ1-2 | TRBV9 | NA | NA | TGTGCCAGCAGCGTCAAAGAGGATCGGACGGGAAACTATGGCTACACCTTC | CASSVKEDRTGNYGYTF
TRBJ2-6 | TRBV6-6 | TRBD2 | NA | TGTGCCAGCAGTTCGGGAGGCTCTGGGGCCAACGTCCTGACTTTC | CASSSGGSGANVLTF
TRBJ2-7 | TRBV4-2 | TRBD2 | once | TGTGCCAGCAGCCCCAGCGGGAGTGCCCCGTACGAGCAGTACTTC | CASSPSGSAPYEQYF
TRBJ1-1 | TRBV5-1 | TRBD1 | NA | TGCGCCAGCAGCGGGGGACAGGGGTACGAAGCTTTCTTT | CASSGGQGYEAFF
TRBJ1-5 | TRBV19 | NA | NA | TGTGCCACCAATACAGGCTATAGCAATCAGCCCCAGCATTTT | CATNTGYSNQPQHF
TRBJ1-4 | TRBV27 | NA | NA | TGTGCCAGCAGAACCGGGGGCAGGGGAGGTGAAAAACTGTTTTTT | CASRTGGRGGEKLFF
TRBJ1-5 | TRBV10-1 | NA | NA | TGCGCCAGCAGTCATACAGAGGACAATCAGCCCCAGCATTTT | CASSHTEDNQPQHF
TRBJ2-3 | TRBV3-1/TRBV3-2 | TRBD2 | once | TGTGCCAGCGGGCTGGCGGGAGGGATTTCCACAGATACGCAGTATTTT | CASGLAGGISTDTQYF
TRBJ1-5 | TRBV21-1 | NA | NA | TGTGCCAGCAGCAAAGTGGGGTTGCGGACGGATTATAGCAATCAGCCCCAGCATTTT | CASSKVGLRTDYSNQPQHF
TRBJ1-1 | TRBV3-1/TRBV3-2 | NA | NA | TGTGCCAGCAGCCAAGATCGTGGCAGTAGGGGGTTTACTGAAGCTTTCTTT | CASSQDRGSRGFTEAFF
TRBJ1-2 | TRBV5-1 | TRBD1 | NA | TGCGCCAGCAGCGTATTGGGACAGGGGGATGGCTACACCTTC | CASSVLGQGDGYTF
TRBJ1-2 | TRBV7-2 | NA | once | TGTGCCAGCAGCTTAGGAGCAGGGACTAACTATGGCTACACCTTC | CASSLGAGTNYGYTF
TRBJ1-3 | TRBV30 | NA | once | TGTGCCTGGGCCGACGGGTCAAACACCATATATTTT | CAWADGSNTIYF
TRBJ2-3 | TRBV27 | TRBD2 | NA | TGTGCCAGCAGTTTAGCGGGAGGAACAGATACGCAGTATTTT | CASSLAGGTDTQYF
TRBJ2-6 | TRBV6-4 | NA | NA | TGTGCCAGCAGTGACGAAGTCTCTGGGGCCAACGTCCTGACTTTC | CASSDEVSGANVLTF
TRBJ2-5 | TRBV6-5 | NA | once | TGTGCCGGTGGCGATGAGACCCAGTACTTC | CAGGDETQYF
TRBJ2-5 | TRBV5-4 | NA | NA | TGTGCCAGCAGCCGCAGGGTGTCGGAGACCCAGTACTTC | CASSRRVSETQYF
TRBJ2-1 | TRBV15 | NA | once | TGTGCCACCAGCAGAGATTCGGGCGGGATGGTCCCTGGGGGTGAGCAGTTCTTC | CATSRDSGGMVPGGEQFF
TRBJ1-5 | TRBV7-9 | NA | NA | TGTGCCAGCAGCTTAGCAAACAGCAATCAGCCCCAGCATTTT | CASSLANSNQPQHF
TRBJ1-1 | TRBV15 | NA | NA | TGTGCCACCAGCAAAGAGCGGGGGCGTAACACTGAAGCTTTCTTT | CATSKERGRNTEAFF
TRBJ1-5 | TRBV19 | NA | NA | TGTGCCAGTAGTATACCTCTCGGGGACATTGGCAATCAGCCCCAGCATTTT | CASSIPLGDIGNQPQHF
TRBJ2-3 | TRBV9 | NA | NA | TGTGCCAGCAGCGTAGAGGGATTATCCGGGAGTGGTACAGATACGCAGTATTTT | CASSVEGLSGSGTDTQYF
TRBJ2-7 | TRBV2 | TRBD1 | NA | TGTGCCAGCAGGGACCCGGGACAGCACTCCTACGAGCAGTACTTC | CASRDPGQHSYEQYF
TRBJ2-1 | TRBV3-1/TRBV3-2 | NA | NA | TGTGCCAGCAGCCCGGGGTTCGGCAATGAGCAGTTCTTC | CASSPGFGNEQFF
TRBJ1-5 | TRBV4-1 | NA | NA | TGCGCCAGCAGCCAAAATTCCGGGGACGGTCTGCCCCAGCATTTT | CASSQNSGDGLPQHF
TRBJ2-7 | TRBV7-8 | NA | NA | TGTGCCAGCAGCTTAAGCAGGCATGATTGGGAAGAGCAGTACTTC | CASSLSRHDWEEQYF
TRBJ2-7 | TRBV27 | NA | once | TGTGCCAGCAGTTCTAGCTACCCCTACGAGCAGTACTTC | CASSSSYPYEQYF
TRBJ1-1 | TRBV15 | NA | once | TGTGCCACCAGCAGAGCGGGGGCTTTGAACACTGAAGCTTTCTTT | CATSRAGALNTEAFF
TRBJ1-2 | TRBV6-5 | TRBD1 | NA | TGTGCCAGCAGACGGACAGGGGACCTCTATGGCTACACCTTC | CASRRTGDLYGYTF
TRBJ2-7 | TRBV7-8 | TRBD2 | NA | TGTGCCAGCAGCTTACGTCGTAGCGGGAGGATTAGCTCCTACGAGCAGTACTTC | CASSLRRSGRISSYEQYF
TRBJ2-2 | TRBV9 | NA | NA | TGTGCCAGCAGCGTAGCCTACCATGGGGGTGGCACCGGGGAGCTGTTTTTT | CASSVAYHGGGTGELFF
TRBJ1-2 | TRBV10-1 | NA | NA | TGCGCCCCTACCCAACAGGGTTCCTATGGCTACACCTTC | CAPTQQGSYGYTF
TRBJ2-1 | TRBV2 | NA | NA | TGTGCCAGCAGTGAGGGGGTGGCGGGAGAGCAGTTCTTC | CASSEGVAGEQFF
TRBJ2-1 | TRBV18 | TRBD2 | NA | TGTGCCAGCTCACCACCAGTAGCGGGAGAGGATGAGCAGTTCTTC | CASSPPVAGEDEQFF
TRBJ2-2 | TRBV6-2/TRBV6-3 | TRBD2 | NA | TGTGCCAGCAGTACTAGCGGGAGCGGGGAGCTGTTTTTT | CASSTSGSGELFF
TRBJ2-5 | TRBV14 | TRBD1 | NA | TGTGCCAGCAGCCAAGATCCGAGACAGGGGGTCCACCAAGAGACCCAGTACTTC | CASSQDPRQGVHQETQYF
TRBJ1-1 | TRBV4-2 | NA | NA | TGTGCCAGCAGCCCGCTTACAGGGAACACTGAAGCTTTCTTT | CASSPLTGNTEAFF
TRBJ1-2 | TRBV12-2 | NA | NA | TGTGCAAGTCGCTCACTTAATCGGAAGAACTATGGCTACACCTTC | CASRSLNRKNYGYTF
TRBJ1-2 | TRBV7-2 | NA | once | TGTGCCAGCAGCCCCCCCCGTGTGGTTGATGGCTACACCTTC | CASSPPRVVDGYTF
TRBJ2-7 | TRBV5-6 | TRBD2 | NA | TGTGCCAGCAGCTTGGAGGTCGCGCGGGGGTCTTCCTGGGACGAGCAGTACTTC | CASSLEVARGSSWDEQYF
TRBJ2-6 | TRBV7-9 | NA | NA | TGTGCCAGCAGCTTAGGTGTCGGAGGCTATGGGGCCAACGTCCTGACTTTC | CASSLGVGGYGANVLTF
TRBJ2-2 | TRBV6-2/TRBV6-3 | NA | NA | TGTGCCAGCAGTTACTCTCGGCTAGCGAACACCGGGGAGCTGTTTTTT | CASSYSRLANTGELFF
TRBJ2-3 | TRBV4-2 | TRBD1 | few | TGTGCCAGCACCCGGGGGAACAGGGGGCCAGATACGCAGTATTTT | CASTRGNRGPDTQYF
TRBJ2-5 | TRBV18 | NA | NA | TGTGCCAGCTCCCGGGGGACAGCCGAAGAGACCCAGTACTTC | CASSRGTAEETQYF
TRBJ2-1 | TRBV6-4 | TRBD2 | NA | TGTGCCAGCAGTGACAAGACTAGCGGGAGTAAACTCTTC | CASSDKTSGSKLF
TRBJ1-1 | TRBV2 | NA | NA | TGTGCCAGCAATCGCGGTAGGACTGAAGCTTTCTTT | CASNRGRTEAFF
TRBJ1-4 | TRBV25-1 | NA | NA | TGTGCCAGCAGTGAACCTGACAGATATAATGAAAAACTGTTTTTT | CASSEPDRYNEKLFF
TRBJ2-3 | TRBV21-1 | NA | NA | TGTGCCAGCAGCGGGAGACAGGGGGCCCAGATCGCAGATACGCAGTATTTT | CASSGRQGAQIADTQYF
TRBJ2-6 | TRBV11-2 | NA | NA | TGTGCCAGCAGCTCCTCGGGCCTCAACTCTGGGGCCAACGTCCTGACTTTC | CASSSSGLNSGANVLTF
TRBJ2-1 | TRBV2 | NA | NA | TGTGCCAGCAGTGAAACGGTCTACAATGAGCAGTTCTTC | CASSETVYNEQFF
TRBJ2-1 | TRBV13 | NA | NA | TGTGCCAGCAGCCCCCAAGAGGGCTACATGTACAATGAGCAGTTCTTC | CASSPQEGYMYNEQFF
TRBJ2-1 | TRBV7-3 | TRBD1 | NA | TGTGCCAGCAGGCAGGGACAGGGTGGGGTTGGCGAGCAGTTCTTC | CASRQGQGGVGEQFF
TRBJ2-1 | TRBV5-4 | NA | NA | TGTGCCAGCAGCTCAAGCTCCTACAATGAGCAGTTCTTC | CASSSSSYNEQFF
TRBJ1-1 | TRBV29-1 | NA | NA | TGCAGCGTTAGCAAGAGACTCTCGGGCACTGAAGCTTTCTTT | CSVSKRLSGTEAFF
TRBJ1-3 | TRBV28 | NA | NA | TGTGCCAGCAGCCCCCGGGACGTACGAAACACCATATATTTT | CASSPRDVRNTIYF
TRBJ2-1 | TRBV6-2/TRBV6-3 | NA | NA | TGTGCCAGCAGTTACGGCGGTTACAATGAGCAGTTCTTC | CASSYGGYNEQFF
TRBJ2-1 | TRBV5-1 | TRBD2 | NA | TGCGCCAGCAGCTCGCCCCTAGCGGGAGGGTCCTACAATGAGCAGTTCTTC | CASSSPLAGGSYNEQFF